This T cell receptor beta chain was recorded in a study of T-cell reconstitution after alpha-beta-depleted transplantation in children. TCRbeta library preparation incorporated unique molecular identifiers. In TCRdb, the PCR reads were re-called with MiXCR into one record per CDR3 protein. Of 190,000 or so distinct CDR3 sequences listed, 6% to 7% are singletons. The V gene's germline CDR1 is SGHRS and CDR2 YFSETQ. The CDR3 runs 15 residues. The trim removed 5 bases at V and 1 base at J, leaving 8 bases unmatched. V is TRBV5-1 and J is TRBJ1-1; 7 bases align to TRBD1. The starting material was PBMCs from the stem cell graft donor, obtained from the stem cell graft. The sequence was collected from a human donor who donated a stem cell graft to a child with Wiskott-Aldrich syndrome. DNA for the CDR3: TGCGCCAGCAGGACAGGGACGGTAAAGAACACTGAAGCTTTCTTT. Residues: CASRTGTVKNTEAFF. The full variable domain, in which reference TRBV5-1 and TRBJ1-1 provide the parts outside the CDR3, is KAGVTQTPRYLIKTRGQQVTLSCSPISGHRSVSWYQQTPGQGLQFLFEYFSETQRNKGNFPGRFSGRQFSNSRSEMNVSTLELGDSALYLCASRTGTVKNTEAFFGQGTRLTVV.